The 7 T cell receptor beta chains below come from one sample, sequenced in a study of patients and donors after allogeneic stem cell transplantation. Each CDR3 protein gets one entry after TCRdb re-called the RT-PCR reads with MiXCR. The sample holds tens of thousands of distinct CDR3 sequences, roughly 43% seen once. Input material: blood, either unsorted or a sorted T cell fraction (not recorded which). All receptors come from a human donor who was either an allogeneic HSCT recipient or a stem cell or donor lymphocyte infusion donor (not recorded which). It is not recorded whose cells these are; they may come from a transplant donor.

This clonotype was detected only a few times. This chain's CDR3 is CASSQGRAGYTF. CDR3 bases: TGTGCCAGCAGTCAGGGGCGAGCCGGCTACACCTTC. The V and J genes are TRBV6-5 and TRBJ1-2; D is perhaps TRBD1 (6 bases). Germline V gene data show CDR1 as MNHEY and CDR2 as SVGAGI. Trimming took off 5 bases at V and 8 bases at J, with 12 bases between the two ends. This CDR3 spans 12 amino acids.

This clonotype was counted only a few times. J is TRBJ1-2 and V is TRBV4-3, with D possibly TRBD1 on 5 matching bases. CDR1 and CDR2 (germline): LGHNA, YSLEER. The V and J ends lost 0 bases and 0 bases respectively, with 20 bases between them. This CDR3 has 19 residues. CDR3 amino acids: CASSQERGQKKSSNYGYTF. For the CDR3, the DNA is TGCGCCAGCAGCCAAGAGAGGGGTCAGAAGAAATCCTCTAACTATGGCTACACCTTC.

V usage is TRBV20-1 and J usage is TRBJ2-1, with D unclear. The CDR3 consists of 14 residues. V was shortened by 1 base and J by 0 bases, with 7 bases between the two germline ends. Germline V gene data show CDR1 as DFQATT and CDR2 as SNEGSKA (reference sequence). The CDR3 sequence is CSARGRISYNEQFF. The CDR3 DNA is TGCAGTGCTAGAGGACGCATCTCCTACAATGAGCAGTTCTTC.

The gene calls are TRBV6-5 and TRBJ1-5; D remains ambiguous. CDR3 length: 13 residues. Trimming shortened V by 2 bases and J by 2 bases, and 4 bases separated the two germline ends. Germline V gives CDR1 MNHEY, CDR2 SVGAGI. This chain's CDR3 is CASSYDGNQPQHF. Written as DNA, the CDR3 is TGTGCCAGCAGTTACGACGGCAATCAGCCCCAGCATTTT.

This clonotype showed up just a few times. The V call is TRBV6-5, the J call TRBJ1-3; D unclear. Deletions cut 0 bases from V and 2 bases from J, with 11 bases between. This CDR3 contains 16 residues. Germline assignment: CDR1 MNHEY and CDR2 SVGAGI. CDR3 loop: CASSYSNKLTGNTIYF. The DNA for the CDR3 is TGTGCCAGCAGTTACTCGAATAAGCTGACTGGAAACACCATATATTTT.

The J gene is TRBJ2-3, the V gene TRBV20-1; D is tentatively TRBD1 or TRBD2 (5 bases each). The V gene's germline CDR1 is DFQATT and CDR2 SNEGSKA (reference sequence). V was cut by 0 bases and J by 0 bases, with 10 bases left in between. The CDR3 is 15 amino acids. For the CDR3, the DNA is TGCAGTGCTAGAGATCTGAGGGGTAGCACAGATACGCAGTATTTT. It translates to CSARDLRGSTDTQYF.

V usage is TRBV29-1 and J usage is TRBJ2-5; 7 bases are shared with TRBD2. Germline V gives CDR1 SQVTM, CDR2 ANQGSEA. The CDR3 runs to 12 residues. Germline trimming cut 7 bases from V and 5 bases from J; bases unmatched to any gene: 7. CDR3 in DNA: TGCAGCGCCAGGGATAGCGGGGAGACCCAGTACTTC. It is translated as CSARDSGETQYF.